A selection of T cell receptor beta chains follows, all from one sample in a study of blood T cells in healthy people across ages. A single record per CDR3 protein comes from TCRdb applying MiXCR to the 5' RACE reads. The sample contains 600,000 to 800,000 distinct CDR3 sequences, 20% to 25% of which appear only once. Sequencing was carried out using blood. Receptors were obtained from a man between 65 and 79 years old in good health. CDR3s include the opening cysteine and the closing phenylalanine or tryptophan. The order of the fields is CDR3 protein, V gene.

CDR3: CASGVAGASTDTQYF
V: TRBV12-5

CDR3: CASSPIPETQYF
V: TRBV6-6

CDR3: CASSQGTSGNDEQFF
V: TRBV3-1

CDR3: CSASHAIRDREYEQYF
V: TRBV20-1

CDR3: CASRATGATYEQYF
V: TRBV12-3/TRBV12-4

CDR3: CASSLTPGTGELFF
V: TRBV5-1

CDR3: CASSLGLTQYF
V: TRBV7-9

CDR3: CSASQGTGGRETQYF
V: TRBV20-1

CDR3: CASSQGKGGWQETQYF
V: TRBV3-1

CDR3: CANIIRGHNEKLFF
V: TRBV24-1

CDR3: CATSRDGDSQETQYF
V: TRBV15

CDR3: CASSLLEISYNEQFF
V: TRBV5-6

CDR3: CASSLGGGGNTIYF
V: TRBV7-6

CDR3: CASGGGPMNTEAFF
V: TRBV6-5

CDR3: CASSLSPTRAGTGELFF
V: TRBV5-5

CDR3: CASSDPGGAKTQYF
V: TRBV25-1

CDR3: CASSESIENIQYF
V: TRBV10-1

CDR3: CASRPTIGYTEAFF
V: TRBV3-1

CDR3: CASSQITSGRSYEQYF
V: TRBV3-1

CDR3: CASSFRSAVGVGKNIQYF
V: TRBV7-2

CDR3: CASSSGLTGGQYF
V: TRBV27

CDR3: CASSTRQRQNTEAFF
V: TRBV21-1

CDR3: CASSYSQLGAKNIQYF
V: TRBV6-5

CDR3: CASSFPDRQGEYF
V: TRBV28

CDR3: CAISEGTSGSPQGTQYF
V: TRBV10-3

CDR3: CASSLTGAGYEQYF
V: TRBV7-9

CDR3: CSARTSSSYEQYF
V: TRBV20-1

CDR3: CASSFQGQGRTEAFF
V: TRBV27

CDR3: CASSKDGPGTQYF
V: TRBV7-2

CDR3: CSVQSAGKTDTQYF
V: TRBV29-1

CDR3: CASSQWQIPLHF
V: TRBV23-1

CDR3: CASSIGRAYSGANVLTF
V: TRBV19

CDR3: CSGAGGRFGEDAQYF
V: TRBV29-1

CDR3: CASSFRQLYTTGELFF
V: TRBV11-2

CDR3: CASSREAWDTQYF
V: TRBV7-6

CDR3: CSASQAGSADSPLHF
V: TRBV20-1

CDR3: CASSPGGYTQTAEAFF
V: TRBV11-2

CDR3: CAWSKLAGSNIQYF
V: TRBV30

CDR3: CSVEVGLAGASYEQYF
V: TRBV29-1

CDR3: CATSDPLAGDRNEQFF
V: TRBV24-1

CDR3: CASSSEQGVQPQHF
V: TRBV5-1

CDR3: CASSLLAAGVNYEQYF
V: TRBV11-2

CDR3: CASSLAGGNHEQYF
V: TRBV7-9

CDR3: CASSPTTRGTEAFF
V: TRBV28

CDR3: CANSKLTLSGSLPKNIQYF
V: TRBV21-1

CDR3: CASSLRGGFNQPQHF
V: TRBV27

CDR3: CATSREATDTQYF
V: TRBV6-1

CDR3: CASSESGGTGYEQYF
V: TRBV6-1

CDR3: CASSNHGTSGKETQYF
V: TRBV5-1

CDR3: CASAKQTGGDQPQHF
V: TRBV18

CDR3: CSASRGMKTQYF
V: TRBV20-1

CDR3: CATSGQVGETQYF
V: TRBV24-1

CDR3: CATAARGRTDTQYF
V: TRBV15

CDR3: CASTEGTLTDTQYF
V: TRBV6-1

CDR3: CASSPQGQGQETQYF
V: TRBV5-1

CDR3: CASRPGVNTEAFF
V: TRBV2